The present T cell receptor beta chain was sequenced within a study of T cell repertoires in ileal Crohn's disease. This CDR3 is 14 amino acids long. Germline-derived CDR1 and CDR2 are MDHEN and SYDVKM. V lost 7 bases to trimming and J lost 4 bases; unmatched junction nucleotides: 9. Described time point: neoterminal ileum biopsy at postoperative endoscopy, about 6 months after surgery. The table came from immunoSEQ multiplex PCR; TCRdb's copy has only in-frame clones and leaves some out. Of 13,000 or so clones listed, more than 70% are singletons. The specimen sequenced was ileal tissue. The chain links TRBV28 to TRBJ1-1, with 7 bases fitting TRBD1. The sequence was collected from an adult with Crohn's disease. The CDR3 nucleotides are TGTGCCAGCACGGACAGGAGAGGGATCACTGAAGCTTTCTTT. Protein sequence: CASTDRRGITEAFF.